This T cell receptor (beta chain) was sequenced for a study of tumor-infiltrating lymphocytes in primary liver carcinoma. Points from the study as a whole: Tumor region pairs shared more overlap than did tumor-adjacent and tumor-blood pairs. The top-250-clone fraction was significantly higher in tumors than in blood (p = 0.039). Because of bulk unsorted sampling, CD4+ and CD8+ repertoires were not subjected to comparison.

This clonotype was seen a handful of times. Its target is unknown. RNA was extracted from whole blood without cell sorting, alongside germline DNA. With chronic HBV infection, the patients were also treatment-naive. The CDR3 sequence is 13 residues long. Trimming cost V 3 bases and J 10 bases; bases outside gene matches: 7. Starting from 500 ng of total RNA, TCR beta cDNA was produced with a primer in the constant region. ARM-PCR, slightly modified, supplied the TCR beta libraries through three nested multiplex PCR rounds. Investigators reported that the first two PCR rounds, at 9 to 11 cycles each, used TRBV1-TRBV30 forward primers with a C-beta reverse primer. TCRdb recomputed calls from the multiplex PCR reads with MiXCR, one row per CDR3 protein. Among 180,000 or so distinct CDR3 sequences listed, 50% to 75% were seen once.

The specimen was peripheral blood. This chain links TRBV12-3 or TRBV12-4 with TRBJ1-1; 8 bases map to TRBD1. The receptor was isolated from a man between 40 and 49 years old with primary liver carcinoma and hepatitis B virus infection. The CDR3 reads CASSFGGGQAAFF. The DNA of the CDR3 is TGTGCCAGCAGTTTCGGTGGGGGACAGGCAGCTTTCTTT.